These 15 T cell receptor beta chains came from one sample sequenced in a study of blood T cell repertoires in COVID-19. Assay used: immunoSEQ multiplex PCR; TCRdb lists only in-frame clones, some missing. The sample carries 150,000 or so clones, about 86% recorded once. The sequenced material came from PBMCs or T cells enriched from blood (not recorded which). The receptors originated from a man aged 45-65 years who had recovered from COVID-19.

This clone has more than one count but fewer than ten. The CDR3 region has the DNA TGCGCCAGCAGCTCCGACAGGGATCTTTGGTACGAGCAGTACTTC. Protein sequence: CASSSDRDLWYEQYF. The chain joins TRBV5-1 to TRBJ2-7, with 7 nucleotides matching TRBD1. J gave up 4 bases and V 3 bases, and 10 bases lay outside the gene matches. Per germline, CDR1 SGHRS and CDR2 YFSETQ. The CDR3 runs 15 residues.

About this clone itself: Other DNA sequences within the sample encode an identical CDR3. The chain uses TRBV27 and TRBJ1-5, with D possibly being TRBD1 (6 bases). This CDR3 region has 14 residues. Germline lookup yields CDR1 MNHEY and CDR2 SMNVEV (reference sequence). V lost 3 bases to trimming and J lost 5 bases, with 11 bases between them. The CDR3 loop reads CASSFGQGYQPQHF. The CDR3 DNA is TGTGCCAGCAGTTTCGGTCAGGGGTATCAGCCCCAGCATTTT.

This chain connects TRBV5-1 to TRBJ2-5; tentative D call: TRBD1 (6 bases). V was shortened by 4 bases and J by 1 base, with 8 bases between the two germline ends. The CDR3 consists of 13 residues. CDR1 is SGHRS, CDR2 YFSETQ, per germline. The chain's CDR3 is CASSADSQETQYF. The CDR3 coding sequence is TGCGCCAGCAGCGCGGACAGCCAAGAGACCCAGTACTTC.

V gene TRBV21-1 combines with J gene TRBJ2-1; no DNA check was done on the table's D call, TRBD2. TRBV21-1 is flagged as a pseudogene. The CDR3 length is 19 residues. CDR3 in amino acids: CASSKGTSGGPSSYNEQFF. The CDR3, as DNA: TGTGCCAGCAGCAAAGGAACTAGCGGGGGGCCTAGCTCCTACAATGAGCAGTTCTTC.

This clone was detected only once. CDR3 in DNA: TGTGCCAGCAGCTTAGAGGGAGAGGACACTGAAGCTTTCTTT. It yields the protein CASSLEGEDTEAFF. The chain couples TRBV11-2 to TRBJ1-1; D remains unclear. Trimming stripped 0 bases from V and 3 bases from J, with 8 bases between. The CDR3 covers 14 residues. Germline lookup yields CDR1 SGHAT and CDR2 FQNNGV.

The chain links TRBV19 to TRBJ1-1, with TRBD1 identical over 9 bases. Unmatched junction bases numbered 6, after V lost 6 bases and J lost 1 base. The germline CDR1 and CDR2 sequences are LNHDA and SQIVND (reference sequence). The CDR3 has 15 amino acids. This CDR3 reads CASSVGQGSNTEAFF. The CDR3 nucleotides read TGTGCCAGTAGCGTAGGACAGGGGTCGAACACTGAAGCTTTCTTT.

The genes are TRBV10-3 and TRBJ2-1; 14 nucleotides align to TRBD2. Per germline, CDR1 ENHRY and CDR2 SYGVKD. The CDR3 consists of 20 residues. Trimming cost V 4 bases and J 2 bases; bases outside gene matches: 13. In DNA form, the CDR3 reads TGTGCCATCAGTGCCGGACTAGCGGGGGGTAATCCCCTGACCTACAATGAGCAGTTCTTC. Encoded protein: CAISAGLAGGNPLTYNEQFF.

This sequence joins TRBV6-5 and TRBJ1-3, with D hard to call. Trimming pared 2 bases from V and 1 base from J, leaving 12 bases between. The length of the CDR3 is 16 residues. CDR1 and CDR2 (germline): MNHEY, SVGAGI. DNA of the CDR3: TGTGCCAGCAGTTACGGGGTCTCGGGGTCTGGAAACACCATATATTTT. Residues: CASSYGVSGSGNTIYF.

The rearrangement joins TRBV6-5 to TRBJ2-6; D remains unclear. Trimming pared 6 bases from V and 1 base from J, leaving 10 bases between. The germline V gene encodes CDR1 MNHEY and CDR2 SVGAGI. This CDR3 region has 15 residues. CDR3 in DNA: TGTGCCAGCAGGGCCTCAAAATCTGGGGCCAACGTCCTGACTTTC. Translated: CASRASKSGANVLTF.

V is TRBV19 and J is TRBJ1-3; possibly TRBD1 for D (5 bases). V lost 6 bases to trimming and J lost 4 bases, with 19 bases between them. The CDR3 has 16 residues. CDR1 and CDR2 from the germline V gene are LNHDA and SQIVND (reference sequence). CDR3 sequence (DNA): TGTGCCAGTAGCGGTAAGGACACTGGGTCCGGAAACACCATATATTTT. It specifies CASSGKDTGSGNTIYF.

The chain combines TRBV5-4 with TRBJ1-2, with D maybe TRBD1 (5 bases). This CDR3 has 14 amino acids. Germline V CDR1 and CDR2: SGHNT, YYREEE (reference sequence). V gave up 3 bases and J gave up 4 bases, with 13 bases separating them. This CDR3 is CASSWGQDAYGYTF. The CDR3 DNA is TGTGCCAGCAGCTGGGGCCAGGACGCCTATGGCTACACCTTC.

Only a few counts were recorded for this clone. This rearrangement joins TRBV7-2 to TRBJ1-2; D remains ambiguous. The CDR3 extends over 14 amino acids. V dropped 1 base and J dropped 7 bases, with 13 bases sitting between them. Looked up from germline, CDR1 is SGHTA and CDR2 is FQGNSA. In DNA, the CDR3 is TGTGCCAGCAGCTTAGGGCCCGGGGAGAGTGGCTACACCTTC. Translating it yields CASSLGPGESGYTF.

J is TRBJ1-1 and V is TRBV10-3; a weak D match, TRBD1 (6 bases). CDR1 and CDR2 (germline): ENHRY, SYGVKD. The CDR3 runs to 15 residues. Between the trimmed V and J ends, which lost 3 bases and 0 bases, there was a span of 11 bases. CDR3 nucleotides: TGTGCCATCAGTGACCCCAGACAGGTGAACACTGAAGCTTTCTTT. Protein sequence: CAISDPRQVNTEAFF.

The chain employs TRBV27 and TRBJ1-4; D perhaps matches TRBD1 (6 bases). The V end was cut by 3 bases, the J end by 0 bases, with 17 bases between. The CDR3 is 18 amino acids. Germline CDR1 reads MNHEY; CDR2 reads SMNVEV (reference sequence). CDR3 in amino acids: CASSLIGYRVTTNEKLFF. CDR3 coding DNA: TGTGCCAGCAGTTTGATAGGCTACAGGGTCACAACTAATGAAAAACTGTTTTTT. The full variable domain, in which reference TRBV27 and TRBJ1-4 provide the parts outside the CDR3, is EAQVTQNPRYLITVTGKKLTVTCSQNMNHEYMSWYRQDPGLGLRQIYYSMNVEVTDKGDVPEGYKVSRKEKRNFPLILESPSPNQTSLYFCASSLIGYRVTTNEKLFFGSGTQLSVL.

V is TRBV6-6 and J is TRBJ1-1, with 7 bases lining up with TRBD1. The CDR3 spans 13 residues. Trimming at V came to 6 bases and at J to 4 bases, leaving 5 bases not matched to a gene. The V gene's germline CDR1 is MNHNY and CDR2 SVGAGI (reference sequence). The CDR3 protein is CASRQGGGTEAFF. CDR3 nucleotides: TGTGCCAGCAGGCAGGGGGGTGGCACTGAAGCTTTCTTT.